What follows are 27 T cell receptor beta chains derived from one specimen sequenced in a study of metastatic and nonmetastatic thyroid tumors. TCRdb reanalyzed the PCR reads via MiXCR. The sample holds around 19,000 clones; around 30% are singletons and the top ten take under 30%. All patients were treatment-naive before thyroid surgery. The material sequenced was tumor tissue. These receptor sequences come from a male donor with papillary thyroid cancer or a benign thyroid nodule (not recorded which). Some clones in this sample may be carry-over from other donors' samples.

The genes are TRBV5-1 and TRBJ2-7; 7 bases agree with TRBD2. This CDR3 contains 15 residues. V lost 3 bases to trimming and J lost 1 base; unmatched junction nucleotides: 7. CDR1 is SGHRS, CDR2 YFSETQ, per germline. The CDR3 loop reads CASSSSGVGSYEQYF. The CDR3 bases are TGCGCCAGCAGCTCTAGCGGAGTGGGGTCCTACGAGCAGTACTTC. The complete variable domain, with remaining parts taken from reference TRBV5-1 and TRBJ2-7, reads KAGVTQTPRYLIKTRGQQVTLSCSPISGHRSVSWYQQTPGQGLQFLFEYFSETQRNKGNFPGRFSGRQFSNSRSEMNVSTLELGDSALYLCASSSSGVGSYEQYFGPGTRLTVT.

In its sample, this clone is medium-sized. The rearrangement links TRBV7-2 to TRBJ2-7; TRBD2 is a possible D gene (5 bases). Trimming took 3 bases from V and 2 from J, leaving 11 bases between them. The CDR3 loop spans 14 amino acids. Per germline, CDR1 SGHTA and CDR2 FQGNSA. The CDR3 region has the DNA TGTGCCAGCAGCTTCGTAGTTAGCGCCTACGAGCAGTACTTC. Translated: CASSFVVSAYEQYF. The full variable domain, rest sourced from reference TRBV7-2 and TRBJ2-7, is GAGVSQSPSNKVTEKGKDVELRCDPISGHTALYWYRQSLGQGLEFLIYFQGNSAPDKSGLPSDRFSAERTGGSVSTLTIQRTQQEDSAVYLCASSFVVSAYEQYFGPGTRLTVT.

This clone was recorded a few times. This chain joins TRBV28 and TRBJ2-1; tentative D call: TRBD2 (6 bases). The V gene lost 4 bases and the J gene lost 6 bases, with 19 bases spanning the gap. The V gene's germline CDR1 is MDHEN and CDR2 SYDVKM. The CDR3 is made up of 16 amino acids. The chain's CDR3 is CASSSQRAPAGNEQFF. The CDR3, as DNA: TGTGCCAGCAGTTCACAGCGGGCTCCGGCCGGCAATGAGCAGTTCTTC.

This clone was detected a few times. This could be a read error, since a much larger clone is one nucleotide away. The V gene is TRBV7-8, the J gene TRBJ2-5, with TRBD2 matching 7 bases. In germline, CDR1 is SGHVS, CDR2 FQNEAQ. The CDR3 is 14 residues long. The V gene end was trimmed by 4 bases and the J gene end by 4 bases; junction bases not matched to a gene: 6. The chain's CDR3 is CASSSGGRSETQYF. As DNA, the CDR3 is TGTGCCAGCAGCTCCGGCGGGAGATCAGAGACCCAGTACTTC.

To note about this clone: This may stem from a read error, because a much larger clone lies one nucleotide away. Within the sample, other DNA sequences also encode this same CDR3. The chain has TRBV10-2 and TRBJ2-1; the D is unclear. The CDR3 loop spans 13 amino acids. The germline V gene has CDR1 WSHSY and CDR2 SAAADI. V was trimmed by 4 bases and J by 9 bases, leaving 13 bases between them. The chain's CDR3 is CASSGTLGGEQFF. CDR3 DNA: TGCGCCAGCAGTGGTACACTCGGCGGTGAGCAGTTCTTC.

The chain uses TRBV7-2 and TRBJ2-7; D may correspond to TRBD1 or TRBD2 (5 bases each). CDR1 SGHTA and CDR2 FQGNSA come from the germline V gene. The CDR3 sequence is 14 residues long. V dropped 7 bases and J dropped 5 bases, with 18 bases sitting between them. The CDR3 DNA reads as TGTGCCAGCATCCGGACGGGCACGGGGCACGAGCAGTACTTC. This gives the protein CASIRTGTGHEQYF.

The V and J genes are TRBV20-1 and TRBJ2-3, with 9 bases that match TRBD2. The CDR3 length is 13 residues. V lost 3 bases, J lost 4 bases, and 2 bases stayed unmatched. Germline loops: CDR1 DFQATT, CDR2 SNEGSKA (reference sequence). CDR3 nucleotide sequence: TGCAGTGCTAGTAGCGGGAGATCAGATACGCAGTATTTT. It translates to CSASSGRSDTQYF.

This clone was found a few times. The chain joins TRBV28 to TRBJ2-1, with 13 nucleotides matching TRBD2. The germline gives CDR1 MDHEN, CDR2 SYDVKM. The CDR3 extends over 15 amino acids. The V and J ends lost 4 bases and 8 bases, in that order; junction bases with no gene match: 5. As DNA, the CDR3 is TGTGCCAGCAGTTCTCGGACTAGCGGGAGTGATGAGCAGTTCTTC. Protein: CASSSRTSGSDEQFF.

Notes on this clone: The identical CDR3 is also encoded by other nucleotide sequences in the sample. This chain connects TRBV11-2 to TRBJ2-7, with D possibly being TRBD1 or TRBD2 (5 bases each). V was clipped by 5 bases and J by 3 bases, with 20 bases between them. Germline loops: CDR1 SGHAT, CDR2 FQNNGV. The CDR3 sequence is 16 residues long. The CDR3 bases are TGTGCCAGCAGCAAAGGTTTTGGGGGAGTCCACTACGAGCAGTACTTC. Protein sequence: CASSKGFGGVHYEQYF.

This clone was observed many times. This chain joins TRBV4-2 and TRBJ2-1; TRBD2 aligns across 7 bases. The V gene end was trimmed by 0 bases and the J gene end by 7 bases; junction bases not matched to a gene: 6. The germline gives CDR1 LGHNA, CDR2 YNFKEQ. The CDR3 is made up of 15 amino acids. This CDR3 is CASSQETHGRNEQFF. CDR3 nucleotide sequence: TGTGCCAGCAGCCAAGAGACTCACGGGAGGAATGAGCAGTTCTTC.

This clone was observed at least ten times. The CDR3 region is CASRTGGEIEKLFF. In nucleotides, the CDR3 is TGTGCCAGCAGGACAGGGGGGGAAATAGAAAAACTGTTTTTT. The chain couples TRBV6-1 to TRBJ1-4, with TRBD1 identical over 9 bases. Unmatched junction bases numbered 7, after V lost 6 bases and J lost 8 bases. There are 14 residues in the CDR3. CDR1 and CDR2 (germline): MNHNS, SASEGT.

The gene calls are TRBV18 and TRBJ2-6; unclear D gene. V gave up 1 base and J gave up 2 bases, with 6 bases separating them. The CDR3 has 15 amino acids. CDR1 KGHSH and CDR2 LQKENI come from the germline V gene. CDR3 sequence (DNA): TGTGCCAGCTCACCACAGGTAGCTGGGGCCAACGTCCTGACTTTC. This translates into CASSPQVAGANVLTF.

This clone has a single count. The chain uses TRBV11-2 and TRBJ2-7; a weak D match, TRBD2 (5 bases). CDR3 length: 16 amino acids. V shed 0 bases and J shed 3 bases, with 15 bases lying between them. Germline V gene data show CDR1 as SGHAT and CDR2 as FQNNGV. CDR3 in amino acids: CASSLDAGFSGYEQYF. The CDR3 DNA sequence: TGTGCCAGCAGCTTAGATGCGGGCTTTTCGGGCTACGAGCAGTACTTC.

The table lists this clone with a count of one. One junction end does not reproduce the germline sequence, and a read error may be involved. The DNA for the CDR3 is TGTGCCAGCACCCAAGCCGGGGGAGAGCAGTACTTC. This sequence encodes CASTQAGGEQYF. The chain joins TRBV3-1 to TRBJ2-7; D might be TRBD2 (6 bases). CDR1 is LGHDT, CDR2 YNNKEL, per germline (reference sequence). The CDR3 length is 12 residues.

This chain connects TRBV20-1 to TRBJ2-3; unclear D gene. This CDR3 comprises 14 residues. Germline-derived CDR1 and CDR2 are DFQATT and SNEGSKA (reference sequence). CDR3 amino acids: CIPKISVGTDTQYF. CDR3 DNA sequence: TGCATTCCTAAAATATCGGTAGGCACAGATACGCAGTATTTT.

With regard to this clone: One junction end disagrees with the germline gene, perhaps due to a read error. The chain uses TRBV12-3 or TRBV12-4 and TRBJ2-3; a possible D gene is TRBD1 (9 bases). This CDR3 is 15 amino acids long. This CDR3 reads CASSLAGQGTDTQYF. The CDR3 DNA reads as TGTGCCAGCAGCTTAGCGGGACAGGGAACAGATACGCAGTATTTT.

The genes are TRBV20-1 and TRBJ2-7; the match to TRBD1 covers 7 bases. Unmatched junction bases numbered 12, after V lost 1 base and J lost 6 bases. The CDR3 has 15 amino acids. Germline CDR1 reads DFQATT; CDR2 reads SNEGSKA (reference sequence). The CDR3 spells CSARGTDRSQGEQYF. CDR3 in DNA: TGCAGTGCTAGAGGTACGGACAGGTCACAGGGCGAGCAGTACTTC.

The CDR3, as DNA: TGTGCCAGCAGCTTAGACGGGGGCGGCACAGATACGCAGTATTTT. Protein product: CASSLDGGGTDTQYF. The chain has TRBV11-2 and TRBJ2-3; D might be TRBD1 or TRBD2, each matching 6 bases. Germline CDR1 SGHAT, CDR2 FQNNGV. Trimming shortened V by 0 bases and J by 1 base, and 8 bases separated the two germline ends. This CDR3 region has 15 residues.

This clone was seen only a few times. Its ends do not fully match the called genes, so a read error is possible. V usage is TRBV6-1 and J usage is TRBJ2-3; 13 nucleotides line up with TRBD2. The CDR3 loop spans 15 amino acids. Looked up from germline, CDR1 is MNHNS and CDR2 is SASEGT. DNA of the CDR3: TGTGCCTGCAGTACTAGCGGGGGGGCCCCAGATACTCAGTATTTT. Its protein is CACSTSGGAPDTQYF.

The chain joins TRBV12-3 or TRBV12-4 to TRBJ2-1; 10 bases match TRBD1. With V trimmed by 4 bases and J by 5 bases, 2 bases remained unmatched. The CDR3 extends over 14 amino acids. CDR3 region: CASSWDRGNNEQFF. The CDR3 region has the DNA TGTGCCAGCAGTTGGGACAGGGGAAACAATGAGCAGTTCTTC.

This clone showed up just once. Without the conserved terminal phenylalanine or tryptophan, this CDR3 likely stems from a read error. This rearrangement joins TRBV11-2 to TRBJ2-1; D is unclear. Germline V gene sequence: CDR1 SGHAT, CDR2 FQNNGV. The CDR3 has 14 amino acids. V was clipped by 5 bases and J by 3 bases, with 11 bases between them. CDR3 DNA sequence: TGTGCCAGCAGCATATTAGTGGGCTACAATGAGCAGTTCTCC. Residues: CASSILVGYNEQFS.

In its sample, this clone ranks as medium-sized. CDR3 bases: TGTGCCAGCAGTGGTGGGGCGGGTTCACCCCTCCACTTT. Protein: CASSGGAGSPLHF. This chain joins TRBV27 and TRBJ1-6, with D possibly matching TRBD1 (5 bases). V gave up 5 bases and J gave up 9 bases, with 11 bases separating them. CDR3 length equals 13 residues. From germline, CDR1 is MNHEY and CDR2 SMNVEV (reference sequence).

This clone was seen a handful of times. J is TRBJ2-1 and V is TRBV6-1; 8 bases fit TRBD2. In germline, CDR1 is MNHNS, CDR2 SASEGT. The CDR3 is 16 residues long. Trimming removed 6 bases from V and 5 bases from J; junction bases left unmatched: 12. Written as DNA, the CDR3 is TGTGCCAGCAGATGGAGCGGGAGAGCCTACGACAATGAGCAGTTCTTC. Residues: CASRWSGRAYDNEQFF.

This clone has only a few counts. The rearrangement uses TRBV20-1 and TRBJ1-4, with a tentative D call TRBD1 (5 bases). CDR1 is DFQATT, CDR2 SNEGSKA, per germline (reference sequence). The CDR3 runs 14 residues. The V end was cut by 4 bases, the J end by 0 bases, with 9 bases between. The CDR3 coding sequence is TGCAGTGCTATCGACAGCACAACTAATGAAAAACTGTTTTTT. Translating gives CSAIDSTTNEKLFF.

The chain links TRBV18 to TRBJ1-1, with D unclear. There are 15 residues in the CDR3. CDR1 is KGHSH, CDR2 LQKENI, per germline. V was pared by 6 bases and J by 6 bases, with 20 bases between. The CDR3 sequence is CASSYIGSLPAEAFF. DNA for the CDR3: TGTGCCAGCTCGTATATAGGATCCCTCCCCGCTGAAGCTTTCTTT.

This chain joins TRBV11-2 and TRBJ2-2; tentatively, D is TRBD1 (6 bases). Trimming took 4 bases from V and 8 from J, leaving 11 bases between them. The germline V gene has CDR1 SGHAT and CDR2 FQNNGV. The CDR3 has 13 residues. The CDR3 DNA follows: TGTGCCAGCAGCTGGGCAGGGGTTGGGGAGCTGTTTTTT. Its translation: CASSWAGVGELFF.

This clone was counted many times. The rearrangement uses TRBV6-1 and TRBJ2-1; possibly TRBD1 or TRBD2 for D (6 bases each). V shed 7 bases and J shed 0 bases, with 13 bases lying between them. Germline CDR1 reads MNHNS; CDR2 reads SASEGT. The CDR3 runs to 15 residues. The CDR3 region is CASIEGGNSYNEQFF. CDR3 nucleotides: TGTGCCAGCATCGAGGGGGGAAACTCCTACAATGAGCAGTTCTTC.